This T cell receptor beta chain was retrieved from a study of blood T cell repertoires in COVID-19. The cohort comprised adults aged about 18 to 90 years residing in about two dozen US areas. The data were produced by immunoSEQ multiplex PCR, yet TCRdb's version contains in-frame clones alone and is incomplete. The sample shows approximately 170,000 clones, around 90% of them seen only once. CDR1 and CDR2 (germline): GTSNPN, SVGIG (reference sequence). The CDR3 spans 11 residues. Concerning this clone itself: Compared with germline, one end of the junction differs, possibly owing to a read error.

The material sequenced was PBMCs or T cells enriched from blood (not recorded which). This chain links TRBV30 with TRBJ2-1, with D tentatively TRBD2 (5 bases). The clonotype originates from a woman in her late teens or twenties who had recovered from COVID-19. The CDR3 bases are TGTGCCTGGAGTGTCTCTAGCAGAACTGTCTTC. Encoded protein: CAWSVSSRTVF.